These 18 T cell receptor beta chains originate from one sample sequenced in a study of graft-versus-host responses after intestinal transplantation. Method: immunoSEQ multiplex PCR; TCRdb's copy keeps in-frame clones and lacks some. This sample carries tens of thousands of clones, roughly 91% of them seen once, and the ten largest clones take less than 0.6%. Their antigens remain unidentified. Source: unstimulated CD8+ T cells sorted from spleen or lymph node cells, taken before intestinal transplant. These receptors were collected from a human donor who received an intestinal transplant.

J is TRBJ2-3 and V is TRBV5-4; 13 nucleotides match TRBD2. V lost 2 bases and J lost 6; bases outside the gene matches: 3. CDR3 length: 15 residues. CDR1 and CDR2 from the germline V gene are SGHNT and YYREEE (reference sequence). The chain's CDR3 is CASSLLAGGLDTQYF. CDR3 sequence (DNA): TGTGCCAGCAGCTTACTAGCGGGAGGGCTTGATACGCAGTATTTT.

The V gene is TRBV19, the J gene TRBJ1-1; the D gene is possibly TRBD1 (6 bases). CDR1 and CDR2 (germline): LNHDA, SQIVND (reference sequence). This CDR3 is built from 14 residues. V lost 5 bases and J 5 bases, leaving 15 bases between the germline ends. The CDR3 DNA follows: TGTGCCAGTAGTCAACAGGGAATGAGGACTGAAGCTTTCTTT. Translated: CASSQQGMRTEAFF. Looking up the rest from reference TRBV19 and TRBJ1-1 gives the full variable domain: DGGITQSPKYLFRKEGQNVTLSCEQNLNHDAMYWYRQDPGQGLRLIYYSQIVNDFQKGDIAEGYSVSREKKESFPLTVTSAQKNPTAFYLCASSQQGMRTEAFFGQGTRLTVV.

V usage is TRBV13 and J usage is TRBJ2-2; no clear D. Germline CDR1 and CDR2: PRHDT and FYEKMQ (reference sequence). The CDR3 totals 15 residues. V lost 3 bases and J 7 bases, leaving 15 bases between the germline ends. This CDR3 is CASSFMTAHDGELFF. The CDR3 coding sequence is TGTGCCAGCAGCTTTATGACTGCCCACGACGGGGAGCTGTTTTTT.

This clone occurred once. DNA for the CDR3: TGTGCCAGTAGTATGGGACAGGGAATAAGCAATCAGCCCCAGCATTTT. Translated: CASSMGQGISNQPQHF. The chain employs TRBV19 and TRBJ1-5; the match to TRBD1 covers 9 bases. The CDR3 runs 16 residues. Trimming at V came to 3 bases and at J to 1 base, leaving 4 bases not matched to a gene. Germline V gives CDR1 LNHDA, CDR2 SQIVND (reference sequence). Drawing the rest from reference TRBV19 and TRBJ1-5, the complete variable domain is DGGITQSPKYLFRKEGQNVTLSCEQNLNHDAMYWYRQDPGQGLRLIYYSQIVNDFQKGDIAEGYSVSREKKESFPLTVTSAQKNPTAFYLCASSMGQGISNQPQHFGDGTRLSIL.

This chain's CDR3 is CASSPSDRGWDEAFF. The CDR3 DNA reads TGTGCCAGCAGTCCCTCCGACAGGGGTTGGGATGAAGCTTTCTTT. The chain uses TRBV27 and TRBJ1-1, with 8 bases that match TRBD1. This CDR3 has 15 residues. Germline V lookup: CDR1 MNHEY, CDR2 SMNVEV (reference sequence). V trimming: 5 bases; J trimming: 7 bases; junction bases outside the gene matches: 12.

Comment on this clone: The same CDR3 can be traced to other DNA sequences in this sample. The chain links TRBV4-1 to TRBJ1-1; TRBD1 is a possible D gene (6 bases). Germline CDR1 reads MGHRA; CDR2 reads YSYEKL. The CDR3 contains 13 residues. V lost 3 bases, J lost 4 bases, and 9 bases lay in between. The CDR3 coding sequence is TGCGCCAGCAGCCAGGGGGCGGGCACTGAAGCTTTCTTT. Residues: CASSQGAGTEAFF.

Here the CDR3 DNA reads TGTGCCAGCCTCCCAGGGGAAACTGAAGCTTTCTTT. This sequence encodes CASLPGETEAFF. V usage is TRBV6-1 and J usage is TRBJ1-1; D may be TRBD1 (6 bases). Germline V gene sequence: CDR1 MNHNS, CDR2 SASEGT. This CDR3 contains 12 residues. The germline V and J ends were trimmed by 8 bases and 5 bases, with 12 bases remaining between them.

This sequence joins TRBV27 and TRBJ2-1, with 13 bases fitting TRBD2. The CDR3 totals 16 residues. Germline V gene data show CDR1 as MNHEY and CDR2 as SMNVEV (reference sequence). The V and J ends lost 5 bases and 2 bases, in that order; junction bases with no gene match: 3. The DNA for the CDR3 is TGTGCCAGCAGTCACGGGACTAGCGGGGCCTACAATGAGCAGTTCTTC. This sequence encodes CASSHGTSGAYNEQFF.

The J gene is TRBJ2-7, the V gene TRBV5-1; D is perhaps TRBD2 (6 bases). CDR3 length equals 14 residues. Trimming took off 4 bases at V and 1 base at J, with 12 bases between the two ends. Germline V gene data show CDR1 as SGHRS and CDR2 as YFSETQ. The CDR3 DNA is TGCGCCAGCAGCGACGGGACTCCTTCCTACGAGCAGTACTTC. This encodes CASSDGTPSYEQYF. Looking up the rest from reference TRBV5-1 and TRBJ2-7 gives the full variable domain: KAGVTQTPRYLIKTRGQQVTLSCSPISGHRSVSWYQQTPGQGLQFLFEYFSETQRNKGNFPGRFSGRQFSNSRSEMNVSTLELGDSALYLCASSDGTPSYEQYFGPGTRLTVT.

This clone was counted only a few times. This chain links TRBV5-4 with TRBJ2-7; 10 nucleotides line up with TRBD2. After removal of 4 bases from V and 2 bases from J, the junction contained 3 bases not matched to a gene. The germline CDR1 and CDR2 sequences are SGHNT and YYREEE (reference sequence). The length of the CDR3 is 14 residues. The CDR3 DNA follows: TGTGCCAGCAGCCCGGGACTAGCGACCTACGAGCAGTACTTC. This sequence encodes CASSPGLATYEQYF. The full variable domain, rest sourced from reference TRBV5-4 and TRBJ2-7, is ETGVTQSPTHLIKTRGQQVTLRCSSQSGHNTVSWYQQALGQGPQFIFQYYREEENGRGNFPPRFSGLQFPNYSSELNVNALELDDSALYLCASSPGLATYEQYFGPGTRLTVT.

The V and J genes are TRBV5-4 and TRBJ2-5; 9 positions agree with TRBD1. CDR1 SGHNT and CDR2 YYREEE come from the germline V gene (reference sequence). The CDR3 runs 14 residues. After removal of 4 bases from V and 7 bases from J, the junction contained 8 bases not matched to a gene. Here the CDR3 reads CASSPQGAEGTQYF. CDR3 bases: TGTGCCAGCAGCCCACAGGGGGCGGAAGGGACCCAGTACTTC.

The CDR3 spells CASSFDRGVSPLHF. In DNA, the CDR3 is TGTGCCAGCAGCTTCGACAGGGGGGTTTCACCCCTCCACTTT. This rearrangement joins TRBV7-9 to TRBJ1-6, with 9 bases identical to TRBD1. CDR1 is SEHNR, CDR2 FQNEAQ, per germline (reference sequence). V lost 3 bases to trimming and J lost 9 bases; unmatched junction nucleotides: 3. CDR3 length equals 14 residues.

The chain recombines TRBV9 with TRBJ2-2; 9 positions match TRBD1. Germline-derived CDR1 and CDR2 are SGDLS and YYNGEE. V trimming: 0 bases; J trimming: 6 bases; junction bases outside the gene matches: 6. The CDR3 is 16 amino acids. CDR3 sequence reads: CASSVAGTGTAGELFF. The CDR3 DNA reads as TGTGCCAGCAGCGTAGCCGGGACAGGGACGGCCGGGGAGCTGTTTTTT.

This rearrangement joins TRBV6-1 to TRBJ2-2; D might be TRBD1 (5 bases). Deletions cut 3 bases from V and 0 bases from J, with 14 bases between. The germline V gene has CDR1 MNHNS and CDR2 SASEGT. The CDR3 loop spans 17 amino acids. CDR3 region: CASSDRVPTTNTGELFF. CDR3 in DNA: TGTGCCAGCAGTGACAGGGTCCCCACGACGAACACCGGGGAGCTGTTTTTT.

The chain is built from TRBV30 and TRBJ1-2; 8 nucleotides agree with TRBD1. This CDR3 comprises 14 residues. The V segment lost 5 bases and the J segment 0 bases; nucleotides outside the gene matches: 5. Germline V CDR1 and CDR2: GTSNPN, SVGIG (reference sequence). CDR3 residues: CAWGQGYANYGYTF. In DNA, the CDR3 is TGTGCCTGGGGACAGGGTTACGCTAACTATGGCTACACCTTC.

The V and J genes are TRBV11-3 and TRBJ1-1, with 8 bases aligning to TRBD1. Trimming took 6 bases from V and 5 from J; bases not matched to a gene: 5. CDR3 length: 13 amino acids. The V gene's germline CDR1 is SGHNT and CDR2 YENEEA. CDR3 in amino acids: CASRQGGWTEAFF. The CDR3 bases are TGTGCCAGCAGACAGGGGGGCTGGACTGAAGCTTTCTTT.

The chain has TRBV27 and TRBJ2-1; TRBD1 might be the D (5 bases). Germline CDR1 is MNHEY and CDR2 is SMNVEV (reference sequence). The CDR3 is 12 amino acids. The V end was cut by 6 bases, the J end by 9 bases, with 12 bases between. The CDR3 loop reads CASRSGFTEQFF. The CDR3 nucleotides read TGTGCCAGCAGGTCAGGGTTTACTGAGCAGTTCTTC.

V is TRBV9 and J is TRBJ2-7; 10 bases fit TRBD2. Germline CDR1 reads SGDLS; CDR2 reads YYNGEE. The junction had 8 bases not matched to a gene; V was cut back by 0 bases and J by 2 bases. The CDR3 loop spans 17 amino acids. The DNA for the CDR3 is TGTGCCAGCAGCGTAGGGGCTAGCGGGGGTGCGACCTACGAGCAGTACTTC. Translation gives CASSVGASGGATYEQYF.